A selection of T cell receptor beta chains follows, all from one sample in a study of blood T cell repertoires in COVID-19. The data were produced by immunoSEQ multiplex PCR, yet TCRdb's version contains in-frame clones alone and is incomplete. Here the sample spans some 140,000 clones, 80% to 90% being singletons. The sample was PBMCs or T cells enriched from blood (not recorded which). Receptor source: a man in his forties with acute COVID-19. Both conserved end residues are part of each CDR3. The order of the fields is J gene, V gene, CDR3 protein.

J: TRBJ1-2
V: TRBV3-1/TRBV3-2
CDR3: CASSPSTGFNYGYTF

J: TRBJ2-1
V: TRBV24-1
CDR3: CATSEQGNEQFF

J: TRBJ2-7
V: TRBV30
CDR3: CAWSSGSPYEQYF

J: TRBJ1-6
V: TRBV7-9
CDR3: CASSSFQGISYNSPLHF

J: TRBJ2-5
V: TRBV5-1
CDR3: CASSIGTGVETQYF

J: TRBJ2-3
V: TRBV2
CDR3: CASSETGAGGADTQYF

J: TRBJ2-1
V: TRBV18
CDR3: CASSLNPPGETIGQFF

J: TRBJ1-4
V: TRBV2
CDR3: CASRTGATNEKLFF

J: TRBJ1-2
V: TRBV19
CDR3: CATREGDSGYGYTF

J: TRBJ2-1
V: TRBV11-3
CDR3: CASSSPFQNEQFF

J: TRBJ2-7
V: TRBV5-6
CDR3: CASEPSTFRQYF

J: TRBJ1-5
V: TRBV24-1
CDR3: CASFRGRGNNQPQHF

J: TRBJ2-1
V: TRBV5-4
CDR3: CASSPGGTTGGIGNEQFF

J: TRBJ1-2
V: TRBV28
CDR3: CASSSPWTAGYTF

J: TRBJ1-5
V: TRBV2
CDR3: CASRTEGVQPQHF

J: TRBJ1-5
V: TRBV28
CDR3: CASSWTAEGQPQHF

J: TRBJ2-7
V: TRBV5-1
CDR3: CASSLGEGYEQYF

J: TRBJ2-7
V: TRBV28
CDR3: CASRAQGAYEQYF

J: TRBJ2-1
V: TRBV18
CDR3: CASSPRGSGGANEQFF

J: TRBJ1-4
V: TRBV20-1
CDR3: CSASAHSGGEKLFF

J: TRBJ2-7
V: TRBV28
CDR3: CASAGQGASYEQYF

J: TRBJ2-1
V: TRBV7-6
CDR3: CASSLDISGGTSSYNEQFF

J: TRBJ1-2
V: TRBV28
CDR3: CASRRDIYTYGYTF

J: TRBJ2-7
V: TRBV28
CDR3: CASSSVLSSYEQYF

J: TRBJ2-2
V: TRBV9
CDR3: CASSVGSTNTGELFF

J: TRBJ2-2
V: TRBV10-1
CDR3: CASSSGQEMGTGELFF

J: TRBJ2-7
V: TRBV19
CDR3: CASSIAAASSYEQYF

J: TRBJ2-2
V: TRBV6-5
CDR3: CASRRDLYTGELFF

J: TRBJ1-3
V: TRBV5-1
CDR3: CASSSLAGGSGNTIYF

J: TRBJ1-3
V: TRBV5-4
CDR3: CASSDDRAGNTIYF

J: TRBJ2-5
V: TRBV7-6
CDR3: CASSLYRDRAQETQYF

J: TRBJ1-3
V: TRBV6-1
CDR3: CASSEISGNTIYF

J: TRBJ2-7
V: TRBV7-9
CDR3: CASSSIGQGDEQYF

J: TRBJ1-3
V: TRBV3-1/TRBV3-2
CDR3: CASSRGTGYSGNTIYF

J: TRBJ2-7
V: TRBV2
CDR3: CASSTRSYEQYF

J: TRBJ1-4
V: TRBV15
CDR3: CATSRDLSLGYEKLFF

J: TRBJ2-1
V: TRBV5-1
CDR3: CASSPGGTSGNNEQFF

J: TRBJ1-2
V: TRBV7-9
CDR3: CASSFSLTSQGAGGYTF

J: TRBJ2-2
V: TRBV19
CDR3: CASSVGLAGGSNTGELFF

J: TRBJ1-2
V: TRBV30
CDR3: CAWSLTGYGYTF

J: TRBJ1-5
V: TRBV3-1/TRBV3-2
CDR3: CASSQGGGFNQPQHF